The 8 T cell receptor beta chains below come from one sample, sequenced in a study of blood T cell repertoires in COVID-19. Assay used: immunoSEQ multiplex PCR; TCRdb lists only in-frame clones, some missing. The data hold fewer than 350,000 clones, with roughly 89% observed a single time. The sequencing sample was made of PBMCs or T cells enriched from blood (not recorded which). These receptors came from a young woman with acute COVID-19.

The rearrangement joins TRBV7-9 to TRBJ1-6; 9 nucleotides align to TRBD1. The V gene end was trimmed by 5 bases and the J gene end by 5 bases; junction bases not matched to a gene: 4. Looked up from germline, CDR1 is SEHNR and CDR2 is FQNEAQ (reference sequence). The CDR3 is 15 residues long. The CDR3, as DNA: TGTGCCAGCAGCGCCCGGACAGGGGATAATTCACCCCTCCACTTT. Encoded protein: CASSARTGDNSPLHF.

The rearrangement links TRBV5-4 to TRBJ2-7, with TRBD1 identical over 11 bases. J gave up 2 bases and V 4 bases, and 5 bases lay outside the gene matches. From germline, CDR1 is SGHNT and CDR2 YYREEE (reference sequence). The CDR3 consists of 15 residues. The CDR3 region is CASSPGQGDTYEQYF. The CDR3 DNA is TGTGCCAGCAGCCCGGGACAGGGGGATACCTACGAGCAGTACTTC.

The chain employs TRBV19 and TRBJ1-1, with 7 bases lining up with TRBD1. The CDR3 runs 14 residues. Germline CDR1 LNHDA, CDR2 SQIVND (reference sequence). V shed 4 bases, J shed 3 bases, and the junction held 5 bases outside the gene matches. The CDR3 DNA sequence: TGTGCCAGTAGTAGGAAGACAGGGTACACTGAAGCTTTCTTT. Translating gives CASSRKTGYTEAFF.

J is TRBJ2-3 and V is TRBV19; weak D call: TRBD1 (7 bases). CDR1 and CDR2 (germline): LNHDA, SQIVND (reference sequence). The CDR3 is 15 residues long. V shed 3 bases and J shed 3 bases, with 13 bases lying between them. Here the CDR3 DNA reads TGTGCCAGTAGTATGCGGGGACAGCTAACAGATACGCAGTATTTT. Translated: CASSMRGQLTDTQYF.

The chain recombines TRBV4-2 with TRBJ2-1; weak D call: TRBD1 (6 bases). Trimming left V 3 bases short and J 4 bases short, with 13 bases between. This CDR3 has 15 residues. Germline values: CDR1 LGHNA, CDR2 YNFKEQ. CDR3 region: CASSHWDIRYNEQFF. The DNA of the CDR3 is TGTGCCAGCAGCCATTGGGACATAAGATACAATGAGCAGTTCTTC.

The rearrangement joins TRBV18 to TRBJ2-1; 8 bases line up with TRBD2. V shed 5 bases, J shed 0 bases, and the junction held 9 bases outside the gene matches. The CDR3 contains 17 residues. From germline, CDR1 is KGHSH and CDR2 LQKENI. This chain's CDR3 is CASSAVLAAYSYNEQFF. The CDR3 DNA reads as TGTGCCAGCTCAGCGGTACTAGCGGCGTACTCCTACAATGAGCAGTTCTTC. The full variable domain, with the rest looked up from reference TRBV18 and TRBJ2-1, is NAGVMQNPRHLVRRRGQEARLRCSPMKGHSHVYWYRQLPEEGLKFMVYLQKENIIDESGMPKERFSAEFPKEGPSILRIQQVVRGDSAAYFCASSAVLAAYSYNEQFFGPGTRLTVL.

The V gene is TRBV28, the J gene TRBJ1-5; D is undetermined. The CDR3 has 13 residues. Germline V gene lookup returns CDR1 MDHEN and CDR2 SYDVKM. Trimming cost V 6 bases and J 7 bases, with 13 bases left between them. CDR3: CASSPFLRQPQHF. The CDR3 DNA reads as TGTGCCAGCAGCCCGTTTTTGCGACAGCCCCAGCATTTT.

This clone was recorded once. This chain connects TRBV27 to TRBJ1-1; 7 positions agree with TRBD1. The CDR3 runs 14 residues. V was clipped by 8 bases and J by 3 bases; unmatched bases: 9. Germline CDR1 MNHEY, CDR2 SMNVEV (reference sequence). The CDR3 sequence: CASAPGQYHTEAFF. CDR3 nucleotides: TGTGCCAGCGCCCCGGGACAGTACCACACTGAAGCTTTCTTT.